This T cell receptor (beta chain) was retrieved from a study of control samples from healthy donors and cancer patients. TCRdb's table, derived via immunoSEQ multiplex PCR, lists solely in-frame clones and lacks some. The data show 120,000 or so clones, over 75% seen once. V was clipped by 4 bases and J by 6 bases; unmatched bases: 15. In germline, CDR1 is SGHKS, CDR2 YYEKEE (reference sequence). CDR3 length: 17 amino acids. This clone turned up a few times. The same CDR3 also results from other DNA sequences found in this sample. The chain combines TRBV5-5 with TRBJ2-1, with 8 bases aligning to TRBD1. What was sequenced was blood. The receptor was derived from a man between 60 and 75 years old in good health. CDR3 residues: CASSLKGLGQGANEQFF. The CDR3 DNA is TGTGCCAGCAGCCTAAAGGGTCTTGGACAGGGAGCCAATGAGCAGTTCTTC.